This T cell receptor beta chain was sequenced for a study of blood T cell repertoires in COVID-19. In the study overall: Spain, Italy and the United States supplied samples that represented acute and convalescent COVID-19. Sources were T cells, B-cell-depleted T cells, or PBMCs; the material itself was cDNA or gDNA.

CDR1 is SQVTM, CDR2 ANQGSEA, per germline. The CDR3 totals 11 residues. V shed 6 bases and J 8 bases; nucleotides not matched to a gene: 6. As originally analysed: Reference gene primer amplification gave nucleated cell count estimates. Assay used: immunoSEQ multiplex PCR; TCRdb lists only in-frame clones, some missing. D and trimming come from the DNA, and the V and J calls and clone size come from that table. The sample lists about 370,000 clones, roughly 89% seen once, with around 6.3% in the top ten. The chain uses TRBV29-1 and TRBJ1-2, with 7 bases that match TRBD1. This receptor was identified in a man aged 18 to 30 with active or convalescent COVID-19. The specimen was peripheral blood. CDR3 sequence: CSVDRKGGYTF. CDR3 DNA sequence: TGCAGCGTGGACAGGAAAGGCGGCTACACCTTC.